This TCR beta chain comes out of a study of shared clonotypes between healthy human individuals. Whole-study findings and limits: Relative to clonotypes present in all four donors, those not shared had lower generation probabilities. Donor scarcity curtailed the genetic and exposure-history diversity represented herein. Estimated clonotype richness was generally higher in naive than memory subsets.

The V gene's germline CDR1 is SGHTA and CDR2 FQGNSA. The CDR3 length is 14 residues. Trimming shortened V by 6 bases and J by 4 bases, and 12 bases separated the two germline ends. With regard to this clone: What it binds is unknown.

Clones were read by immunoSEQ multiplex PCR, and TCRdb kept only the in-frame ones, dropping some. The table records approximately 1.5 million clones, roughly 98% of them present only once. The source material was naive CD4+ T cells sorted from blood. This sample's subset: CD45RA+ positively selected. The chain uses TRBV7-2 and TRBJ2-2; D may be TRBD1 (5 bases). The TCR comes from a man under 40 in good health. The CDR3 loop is CASRPMTATGELFF. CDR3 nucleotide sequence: TGTGCCAGCAGACCCATGACAGCCACCGGGGAGCTGTTTTTT.